The sequence of this TCR beta chain was determined in a study of shared clonotypes between healthy human individuals. A CD45RA-negative memory subset and a CD45RA+ naive subset were separated from the CD4+ cells. A note on this clone: Its matching antigen is unknown.

Notes on the study in general: Clonotype sharing among donors likely depends on sequencing depth.

The CDR3 spans 14 residues. Germline V gene lookup returns CDR1 SNHLY and CDR2 FYNNEI. V dropped 8 bases and J dropped 1 base, with 14 bases sitting between them. TCRdb's table, derived via immunoSEQ multiplex PCR, lists solely in-frame clones and lacks some. Counted here are over 2 million clones, under 95% occurring once; the ten biggest clones make up 0.37%. The rearrangement joins TRBV2 to TRBJ1-1; TRBD1 might be the D (5 bases). Sequenced material: naive CD4+ T cells from PBMCs. Stated subset: CD45RA+ positively selected. The source of this sequence is a man aged 18 to 29 in good health. Some clones in this sample may be carry-over from other donors' samples. In DNA, the CDR3 is TGTGCCAGCCACCGGGAAACAGGGAACACTGAAGCTTTCTTT. This gives the protein CASHRETGNTEAFF.